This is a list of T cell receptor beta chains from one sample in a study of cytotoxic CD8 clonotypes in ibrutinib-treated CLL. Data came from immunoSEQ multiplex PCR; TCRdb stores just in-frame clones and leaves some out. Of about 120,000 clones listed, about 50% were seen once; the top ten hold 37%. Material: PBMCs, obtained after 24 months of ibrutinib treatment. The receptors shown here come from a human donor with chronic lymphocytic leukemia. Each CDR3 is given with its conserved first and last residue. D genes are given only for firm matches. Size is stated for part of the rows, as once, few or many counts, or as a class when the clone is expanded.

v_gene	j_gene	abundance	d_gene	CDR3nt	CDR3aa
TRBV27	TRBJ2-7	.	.	TGTGCCAGCAAATTAAAGGGGGACACCTCCTACGAGCAGTACTTC	CASKLKGDTSYEQYF
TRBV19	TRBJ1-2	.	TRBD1	TGTGCCAGTAGTGGAGGGGGCATCTATGGCTACACCTTC	CASSGGGIYGYTF
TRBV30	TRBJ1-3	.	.	TGTGCCTGGAGTGTCAGGGCCTTGGGGGGAAACACCATATATTTT	CAWSVRALGGNTIYF
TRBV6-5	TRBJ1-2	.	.	TGTGCCAGCAGTTACTCAGGGTTTGGCTACACCTTC	CASSYSGFGYTF
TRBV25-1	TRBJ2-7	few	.	TGTGCCTCTGGATTGACCGGTACGAAGCAGTACTTC	CASGLTGTKQYF
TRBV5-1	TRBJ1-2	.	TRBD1	TGCGCCAGCAGCCCATCTGGACAGGTGGATGGCTACACCTTC	CASSPSGQVDGYTF
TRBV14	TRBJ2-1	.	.	TGTGCCAGCAGCCCCCAACTTCCTTACAGGGAGGAGCAGTTCTTC	CASSPQLPYREEQFF
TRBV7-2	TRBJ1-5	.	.	TGTGCCAGCAGCCTCCGGCCCTCATCGGGAAGCAATCAGCCCCAGCATTTT	CASSLRPSSGSNQPQHF
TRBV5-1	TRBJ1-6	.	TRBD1	TGCGCCAGCAGCTCGGACAGGGAAAATTCACCCCTCCACTTT	CASSSDRENSPLHF
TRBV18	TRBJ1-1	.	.	TGTGCCAGCTCCCCCGGGACAAACATTAACACTGAAGCTTTCTTT	CASSPGTNINTEAFF
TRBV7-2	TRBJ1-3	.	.	TGTGCCAGCAGCTCCACGGTTGGGAGAAACACCATATATTTT	CASSSTVGRNTIYF
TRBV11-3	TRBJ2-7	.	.	TGTGCCAGCAGCTTAGATCGGGCTACCTACGAGCAGTACTTC	CASSLDRATYEQYF
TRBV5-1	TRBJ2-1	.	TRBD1	TGCGCCAGCACCCCGACAGGGGGAGGCCTCAATGAGCAGTTCTTC	CASTPTGGGLNEQFF
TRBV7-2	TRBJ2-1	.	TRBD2	TGTGCCAGCACCCTTAGCGGGGGGGCGAGGGAGCAGTTCTTC	CASTLSGGAREQFF
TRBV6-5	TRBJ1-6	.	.	TGTGCCAGCAAAAACACCAGGATCTATAATTCACCCCTCCACTTT	CASKNTRIYNSPLHF
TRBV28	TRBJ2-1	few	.	TGTGCCAGCAGCCCCCCTCAGGGCTCCTACAATGAGCAGTTCTTC	CASSPPQGSYNEQFF
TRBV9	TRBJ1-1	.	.	TGTGCCAGCAGCGTGGGGGGACAACTGAACACTGAAGCTTTCTTT	CASSVGGQLNTEAFF
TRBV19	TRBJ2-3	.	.	TGTGCCAGTAGTATGGGCGCGGACCGCACAGATACGCAGTATTTT	CASSMGADRTDTQYF